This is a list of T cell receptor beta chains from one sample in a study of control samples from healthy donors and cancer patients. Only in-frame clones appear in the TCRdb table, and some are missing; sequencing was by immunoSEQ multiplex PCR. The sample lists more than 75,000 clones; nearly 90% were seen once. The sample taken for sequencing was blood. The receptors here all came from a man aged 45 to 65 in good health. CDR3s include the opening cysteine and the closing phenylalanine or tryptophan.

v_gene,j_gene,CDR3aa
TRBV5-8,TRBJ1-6,CASSLGIRDNSPLHF
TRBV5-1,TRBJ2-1,CASSLAGGGDEQFF
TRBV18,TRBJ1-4,CASSPPEVAEKLFF
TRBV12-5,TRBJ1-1,CASGLGQWNTEAFF
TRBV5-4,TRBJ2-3,CASSLAKLAGQADTQYF
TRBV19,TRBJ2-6,CASRPETGKSSGANVLTF
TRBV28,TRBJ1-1,CASSLGGSDTEAFF
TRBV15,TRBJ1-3,CATSREGQLGNTIYF
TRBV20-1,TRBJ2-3,CSASDLHTQYF
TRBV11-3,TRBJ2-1,CASSPGEVSEQFF
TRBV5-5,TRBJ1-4,CASSLDRDATNEKLFF
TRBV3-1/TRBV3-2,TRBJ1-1,CASSRSLRSTEAFF
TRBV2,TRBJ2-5,CASTVQGGETQYF
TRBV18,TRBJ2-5,CASSPPGGYQETQYF
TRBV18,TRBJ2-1,CASSPPLRGQRNEQFF
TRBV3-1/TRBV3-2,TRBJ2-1,CASSLRGGEQFF
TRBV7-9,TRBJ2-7,CASSPGTGGSNTYEQYF
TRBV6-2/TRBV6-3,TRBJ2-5,CASSLFDPKETQYF
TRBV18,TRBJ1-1,CASSQSPPGSNTEAFF
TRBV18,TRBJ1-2,CASSQGQGLLGGYTF
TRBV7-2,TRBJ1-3,CASSLVIGPGNTIYF
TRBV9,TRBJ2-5,CASSVTDTKETQYF
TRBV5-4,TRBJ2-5,CASSSQTPRGETQYF
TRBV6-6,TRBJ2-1,CASSPRKGYNEQFF
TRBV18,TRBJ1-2,CASSSDSYGYTF
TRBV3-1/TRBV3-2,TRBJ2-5,CASSQALAGGQETQYF
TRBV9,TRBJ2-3,CASSVAQGTDTQYF
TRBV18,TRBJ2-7,CASSPGTTNYEQYF
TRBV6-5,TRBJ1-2,CASSQTGEANYGYTF
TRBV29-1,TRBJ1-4,CSVRQGRNREKLFF
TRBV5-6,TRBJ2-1,CASSLWPHEQFF
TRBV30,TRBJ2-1,CAWSVGQGAREQFF
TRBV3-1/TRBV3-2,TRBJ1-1,CASSPPLVNTEAFF
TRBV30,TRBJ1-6,CAWSLNSPLHF
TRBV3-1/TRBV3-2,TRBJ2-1,CASSQDYSGQFF
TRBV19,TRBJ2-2,CASSIMAFNTGELFF
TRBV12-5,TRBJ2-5,CASGLGRLPPQETQYF
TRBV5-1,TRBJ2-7,CASSYSAGAGEQYF
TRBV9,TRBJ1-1,CASTRGLNTEAFF
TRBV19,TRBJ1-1,CASSIDLRANTEAFF
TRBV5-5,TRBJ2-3,CASSLGPRQGGWTDTQYF
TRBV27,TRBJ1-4,CASSLGTGAYEKLFF
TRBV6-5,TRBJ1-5,CASSYSSSINQPQHF
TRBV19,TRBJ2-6,CASSIDSTSGANVLTF
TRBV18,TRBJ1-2,CASSPRTESNYGYTF
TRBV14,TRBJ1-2,CASSQFTQGQDGYTF
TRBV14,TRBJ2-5,CASSRLRETQYF
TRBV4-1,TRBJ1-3,CASSQDTGQGFSGNTIYF
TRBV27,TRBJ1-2,CASSPVHLNNGYTF
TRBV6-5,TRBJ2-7,CASSGTASSYEQYF
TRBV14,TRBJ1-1,CASSQGLSNTEAFF